Listed here are 25 T cell receptor beta chains from one sample, sequenced in a study of cytomegalovirus exposure and HLA in healthy donors. Primers included in the PCR were 60 Vbeta and 13 Jbeta primers. Data came from immunoSEQ multiplex PCR; TCRdb stores just in-frame clones and leaves some out. The repertoire holds some 97,000 clones, with around 76% as singletons. Sequenced material: PBMCs. Source of these receptors: a woman aged 45-60 years in good health and CMV-seropositive.

J is TRBJ2-2 and V is TRBV9; 10 nucleotides align to TRBD2. The CDR3 is 16 amino acids. V lost 4 bases to trimming and J lost 8 bases; unmatched junction nucleotides: 11. Germline CDR1 SGDLS, CDR2 YYNGEE. This CDR3 is CASSPGLAGARGELFF. The CDR3 coding sequence is TGTGCCAGCAGCCCGGGGCTAGCGGGGGCCAGGGGGGAGCTGTTTTTT. Together with reference TRBV9 and TRBJ2-2, the CDR3 gives the full variable domain: DSGVTQTPKHLITATGQRVTLRCSPRSGDLSVYWYQQSLDQGLQFLIQYYNGEERAKGNILERFSAQQFPDLHSELNLSSLELGDSALYFCASSPGLAGARGELFFGEGSRLTVL.

The V call is TRBV7-9, the J call TRBJ2-2, with D possibly TRBD1 on 5 matching bases. V lost 2 bases and J 1 base, leaving 14 bases between the germline ends. This CDR3 spans 17 amino acids. The V gene's germline CDR1 is SEHNR and CDR2 FQNEAQ (reference sequence). CDR3 sequence reads: CASSLSRQDKNTGELFF. The CDR3 DNA reads TGTGCCAGCAGCTTATCAAGGCAGGACAAGAACACCGGGGAGCTGTTTTTT.

This sequence joins TRBV4-1 and TRBJ1-5; 10 bases are a match to TRBD1. Trimming took 0 bases from V and 5 from J; bases not matched to a gene: 1. CDR3 length equals 15 residues. Per the germline V gene, CDR1 is MGHRA and CDR2 is YSYEKL. The CDR3 DNA sequence: TGCGCCAGCAGCCAAGACGGACAGGGGGATCAGCCCCAGCATTTT. As protein: CASSQDGQGDQPQHF.

V gene TRBV7-3 combines with J gene TRBJ2-1; TRBD1 agrees at 8 bases. CDR1 is SGHTA and CDR2 is FQGTGA in the germline V gene. Trimming removed 5 bases from V and 3 bases from J; junction bases left unmatched: 3. The CDR3 loop spans 14 amino acids. The CDR3 loop reads CASSPGTGYNEQFF. CDR3 in DNA: TGTGCCAGCAGCCCCGGGACAGGCTACAATGAGCAGTTCTTC.

The chain recombines TRBV18 with TRBJ1-2; TRBD1 is a possible D gene (6 bases). V was clipped by 2 bases and J by 4 bases, with 11 bases between them. The CDR3 has 14 amino acids. The V gene's germline CDR1 is KGHSH and CDR2 LQKENI. In DNA form, the CDR3 reads TGTGCCAGCTCACCATCTGACAGGATCTATGGCTACACCTTC. Translation gives CASSPSDRIYGYTF.

In this sample, this clone turned up once. The genes are TRBV5-1 and TRBJ2-1, with D perhaps matching TRBD2 (5 bases). The CDR3 sequence is 16 residues long. Trimming removed 0 bases from V and 1 base from J, with 11 bases in between. The germline CDR1 and CDR2 sequences are SGHRS and YFSETQ. This CDR3 reads CASSLDSGVSYNEQFF. CDR3 sequence (DNA): TGCGCCAGCAGCTTGGATTCCGGGGTATCCTACAATGAGCAGTTCTTC.

The chain's CDR3 is CASSSYYEQYF. CDR3 coding DNA: TGTGCCAGCAGCTCCTACTACGAGCAGTACTTC. The rearrangement uses TRBV7-9 and TRBJ2-7; D not resolved. The germline gives CDR1 SEHNR, CDR2 FQNEAQ (reference sequence). The V end lost 4 bases, the J end lost 3 bases, and 4 bases lay between the germline ends. The CDR3 loop spans 11 amino acids.

The chain combines TRBV4-1 with TRBJ2-1; 9 nucleotides match TRBD2. The CDR3 is 15 amino acids. V gave up 4 bases and J gave up 7 bases; unmatched junction bases: 8. Germline V gene sequence: CDR1 MGHRA, CDR2 YSYEKL. The CDR3 region has the DNA TGCGCCAGCAGCCCCCCTAGCGGGGATCGGAATGAGCAGTTCTTC. It translates to CASSPPSGDRNEQFF.

The chain is built from TRBV10-1 and TRBJ2-7; no firm D call. The CDR3 has 12 amino acids. The ends were cut back, 8 bases at V and 6 bases at J, with 14 bases in the middle. Germline CDR1 WNHNN, CDR2 SYGVQD (reference sequence). CDR3 amino acids: CASSPRLGEQYF. CDR3 nucleotides: TGCGCCAGCTCCCCGAGGCTGGGCGAGCAGTACTTC.

The chain links TRBV27 to TRBJ2-7; D gene unclear. The CDR3 has 17 amino acids. The germline V and J ends were trimmed by 5 bases and 2 bases, with 22 bases remaining between them. The germline CDR1 and CDR2 sequences are MNHEY and SMNVEV (reference sequence). CDR3 coding DNA: TGTGCCAGCAGTCCGCCGCCCCGAGAACTCGCCACCTACGAGCAGTACTTC. Translation: CASSPPPRELATYEQYF.

The table lists this clone with a count of one. The rearrangement links TRBV29-1 to TRBJ1-2; 9 nucleotides align to TRBD1. The CDR3 consists of 14 residues. V dropped 0 bases and J dropped 7; count of bases not matched to a gene: 6. Germline values: CDR1 SQVTM, CDR2 ANQGSEA. The CDR3 DNA follows: TGCAGCGTTGAAGACGGGACAGGGAATCTTGGCTACACCTTC. It specifies CSVEDGTGNLGYTF.

Details on this clone: Other DNA sequences in the sample encode the same CDR3. The chain employs TRBV10-3 and TRBJ1-1; maybe TRBD1 (6 bases). V was trimmed by 10 bases and J by 7 bases, leaving 19 bases between them. The CDR3 has 13 amino acids. The germline V gene has CDR1 ENHRY and CDR2 SYGVKD. For the CDR3, the DNA is TGTGCCACCAGGGACGTACAGGGTTTTGAAGCTTTCTTT. It specifies CATRDVQGFEAFF.

J is TRBJ2-5 and V is TRBV21-1; the table's D call, TRBD2, was not checked against the DNA. TRBV21-1 is deemed a pseudogene. This CDR3 comprises 16 residues. The CDR3 bases are TGTGCCAGCTCTGGATTCGGGAGGTCGGACCAAGAGACCCAGTACTTC. Amino acids: CASSGFGRSDQETQYF.

This clone came up a few times. The chain carries TRBV27 and TRBJ2-4; 8 bases fit TRBD2. The ends lost 2 bases at V and 8 bases at J; junction bases unmatched: 11. The germline CDR1 and CDR2 sequences are MNHEY and SMNVEV (reference sequence). The CDR3 is 16 residues long. The CDR3 reads CASSLRGGRVVDIQYF. CDR3 coding DNA: TGTGCCAGCAGTTTACGGGGGGGGCGGGTAGTCGACATTCAGTACTTC.

V and J are TRBV11-3 and TRBJ2-1; 8 nucleotides match TRBD1. The CDR3 is made up of 16 amino acids. The ends lost 2 bases at V and 3 bases at J; junction bases unmatched: 6. CDR1 and CDR2 from the germline V gene are SGHNT and YENEEA. CDR3 DNA: TGTGCCAGCAGCTTATTAGGGACAGGAAACTACAATGAGCAGTTCTTC. Translation gives CASSLLGTGNYNEQFF.

This clone was detected only a few times. This chain joins TRBV4-1 and TRBJ1-4, with D tentatively TRBD1 (6 bases). Germline V gene sequence: CDR1 MGHRA, CDR2 YSYEKL. The CDR3 is 16 amino acids. With 2 bases removed from V and 7 bases from J, the gap between germline ends came to 17 bases. CDR3 in DNA: TGCGCCAGCAGCCAATCCCTCCAGGGGTCCCGTGAAAAACTGTTTTTT. It translates to CASSQSLQGSREKLFF.

The V gene is TRBV30, the J gene TRBJ2-7; the match to TRBD1 covers 7 bases. The ends lost 0 bases at V and 2 bases at J; junction bases unmatched: 1. Germline V gene lookup returns CDR1 GTSNPN and CDR2 SVGIG (reference sequence). The CDR3 is made up of 13 amino acids. The DNA of the CDR3 is TGTGCCTGGAGTGTCGGGACAGCCTACGAGCAGTACTTC. This gives the protein CAWSVGTAYEQYF.

The chain combines TRBV4-2 with TRBJ2-1; 7 nucleotides agree with TRBD2. The junction had 10 bases not matched to a gene; V was cut back by 0 bases and J by 8 bases. The germline CDR1 and CDR2 sequences are LGHNA and YNFKEQ. The CDR3 sequence is 16 residues long. CDR3 nucleotide sequence: TGTGCCAGCAGCCAAGATCTGATTAGCGGGCGGGATGAGCAGTTCTTC. This sequence encodes CASSQDLISGRDEQFF.

The gene calls are TRBV19 and TRBJ1-5, with D possibly TRBD1 on 6 matching bases. The germline V and J ends were trimmed by 6 bases and 4 bases, with 25 bases remaining between them. This CDR3 spans 18 amino acids. The germline gives CDR1 LNHDA, CDR2 SQIVND (reference sequence). The CDR3 region has the DNA TGTGCCAGTAGGATCCGGGACACGGCTCAAAACTTTAATCAGCCCCAGCATTTT. Its protein product is CASRIRDTAQNFNQPQHF.

The chain combines TRBV5-6 with TRBJ1-6; TRBD1 agrees at 7 bases. Germline lookup yields CDR1 SGHDT and CDR2 YYEEEE. The junction had 11 bases not matched to a gene; V was cut back by 1 base and J by 7 bases. The CDR3 covers 17 residues. Written as DNA, the CDR3 is TGTGCCAGCAGCTTGCGTCTGACAGGGACGGAGAATTCACCCCTCCACTTT. Its translation is CASSLRLTGTENSPLHF.

This clone was recorded only once. J is TRBJ1-2 and V is TRBV27; D is uncertain. Trimming removed 6 bases from V and 2 bases from J, with 10 bases in between. The CDR3 is 13 residues long. Looked up from germline, CDR1 is MNHEY and CDR2 is SMNVEV (reference sequence). CDR3 in DNA: TGTGCCAGCAGGGCCCCATCAAACTATGGCTACACCTTC. Translation gives CASRAPSNYGYTF.

The genes are TRBV27 and TRBJ1-5, with a tentative D call TRBD1 (6 bases). The length of the CDR3 is 15 residues. Germline CDR1 and CDR2: MNHEY and SMNVEV (reference sequence). V was pared by 2 bases and J by 0 bases, with 8 bases between. In DNA, the CDR3 is TGTGCCAGCAGTTTACAGGGGTATAGCAATCAGCCCCAGCATTTT. Its protein product is CASSLQGYSNQPQHF.

Of note for this clone: At one of its ends the junction is not consistent with the germline gene, which may arise from a read error. This chain uses TRBV15 with TRBJ2-5, with 7 bases identical to TRBD2. There are 12 residues in the CDR3. The V gene's germline CDR1 is LNHNV and CDR2 YYDKDF (reference sequence). CDR3 sequence: CATSREVGTTYF. The CDR3 bases are TGTGCCACCAGTAGAGAAGTAGGGACTACGTACTTC. Variable domain in full (rest from reference TRBV15 and TRBJ2-5): DAMVIQNPRYQVTQFGKPVTLSCSQTLNHNVMYWYQQKSSQAPKLLFHYYDKDFNNEADTPDNFQSRRPNTSFCFLDIRSPGLGDTAMYLCATSREVGTTYFGPGTRLLVL.

CDR3 loop: CAWTRRGLGTGELFF. The CDR3 nucleotides read TGTGCCTGGACGAGAAGGGGCCTCGGCACCGGGGAGCTGTTTTTT. The genes are TRBV30 and TRBJ2-2, with TRBD1 as a possible D gene (5 bases). Germline V gene data show CDR1 as GTSNPN and CDR2 as SVGIG (reference sequence). This CDR3 is 15 amino acids long. Trimming stripped 4 bases from V and 4 bases from J, with 16 bases between.

V and J are TRBV29-1 and TRBJ1-1; possible D gene TRBD1, 6 bases. The CDR3 loop spans 11 amino acids. Trimming cost V 7 bases and J 5 bases, with 11 bases left between them. CDR1 and CDR2 (germline): SQVTM, ANQGSEA. The CDR3 sequence is CSGDIGTEAFF. The CDR3 DNA sequence: TGCAGCGGGGACATTGGGACTGAAGCTTTCTTT.